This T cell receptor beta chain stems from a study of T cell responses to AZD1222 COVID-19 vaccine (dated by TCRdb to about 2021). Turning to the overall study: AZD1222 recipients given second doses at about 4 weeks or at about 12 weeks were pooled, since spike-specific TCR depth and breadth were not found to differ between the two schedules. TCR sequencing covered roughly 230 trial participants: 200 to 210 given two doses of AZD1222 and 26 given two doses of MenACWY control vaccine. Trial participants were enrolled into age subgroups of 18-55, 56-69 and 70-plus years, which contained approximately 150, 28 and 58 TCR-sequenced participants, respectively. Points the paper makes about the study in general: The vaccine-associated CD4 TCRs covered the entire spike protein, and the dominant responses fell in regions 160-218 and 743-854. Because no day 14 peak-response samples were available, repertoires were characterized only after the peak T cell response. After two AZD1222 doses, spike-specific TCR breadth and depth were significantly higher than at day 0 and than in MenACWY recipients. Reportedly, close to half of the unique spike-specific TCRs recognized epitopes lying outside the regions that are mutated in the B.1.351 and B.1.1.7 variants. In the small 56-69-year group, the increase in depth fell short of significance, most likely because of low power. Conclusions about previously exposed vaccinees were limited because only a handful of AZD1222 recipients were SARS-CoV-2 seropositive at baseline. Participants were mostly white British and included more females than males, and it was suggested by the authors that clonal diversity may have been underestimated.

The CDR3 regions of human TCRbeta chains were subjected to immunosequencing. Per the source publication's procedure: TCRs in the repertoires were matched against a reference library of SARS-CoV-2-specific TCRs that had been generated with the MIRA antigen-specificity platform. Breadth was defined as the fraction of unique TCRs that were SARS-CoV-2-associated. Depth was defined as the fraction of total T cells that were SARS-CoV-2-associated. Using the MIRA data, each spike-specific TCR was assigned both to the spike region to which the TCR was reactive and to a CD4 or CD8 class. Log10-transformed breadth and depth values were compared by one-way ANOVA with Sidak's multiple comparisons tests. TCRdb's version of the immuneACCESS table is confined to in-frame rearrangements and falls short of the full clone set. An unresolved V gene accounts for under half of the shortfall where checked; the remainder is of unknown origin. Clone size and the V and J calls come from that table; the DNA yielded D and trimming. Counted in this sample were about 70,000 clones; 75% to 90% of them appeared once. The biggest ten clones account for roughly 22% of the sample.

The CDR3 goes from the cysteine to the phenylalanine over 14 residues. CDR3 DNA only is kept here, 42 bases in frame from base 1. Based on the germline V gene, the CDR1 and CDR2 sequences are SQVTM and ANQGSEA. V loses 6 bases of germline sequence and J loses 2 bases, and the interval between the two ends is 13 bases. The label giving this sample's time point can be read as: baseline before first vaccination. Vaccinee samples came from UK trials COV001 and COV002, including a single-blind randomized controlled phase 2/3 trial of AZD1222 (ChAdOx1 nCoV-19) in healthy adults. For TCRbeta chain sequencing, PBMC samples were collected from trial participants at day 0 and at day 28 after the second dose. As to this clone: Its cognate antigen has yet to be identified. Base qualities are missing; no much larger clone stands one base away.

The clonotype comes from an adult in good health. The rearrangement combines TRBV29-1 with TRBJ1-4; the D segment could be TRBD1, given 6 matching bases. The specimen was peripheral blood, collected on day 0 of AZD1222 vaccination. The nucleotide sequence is TGCAGCGTGAGTACAGGGAGTACTAATGAAAAACTGTTTTTT. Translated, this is CSVSTGSTNEKLFF.